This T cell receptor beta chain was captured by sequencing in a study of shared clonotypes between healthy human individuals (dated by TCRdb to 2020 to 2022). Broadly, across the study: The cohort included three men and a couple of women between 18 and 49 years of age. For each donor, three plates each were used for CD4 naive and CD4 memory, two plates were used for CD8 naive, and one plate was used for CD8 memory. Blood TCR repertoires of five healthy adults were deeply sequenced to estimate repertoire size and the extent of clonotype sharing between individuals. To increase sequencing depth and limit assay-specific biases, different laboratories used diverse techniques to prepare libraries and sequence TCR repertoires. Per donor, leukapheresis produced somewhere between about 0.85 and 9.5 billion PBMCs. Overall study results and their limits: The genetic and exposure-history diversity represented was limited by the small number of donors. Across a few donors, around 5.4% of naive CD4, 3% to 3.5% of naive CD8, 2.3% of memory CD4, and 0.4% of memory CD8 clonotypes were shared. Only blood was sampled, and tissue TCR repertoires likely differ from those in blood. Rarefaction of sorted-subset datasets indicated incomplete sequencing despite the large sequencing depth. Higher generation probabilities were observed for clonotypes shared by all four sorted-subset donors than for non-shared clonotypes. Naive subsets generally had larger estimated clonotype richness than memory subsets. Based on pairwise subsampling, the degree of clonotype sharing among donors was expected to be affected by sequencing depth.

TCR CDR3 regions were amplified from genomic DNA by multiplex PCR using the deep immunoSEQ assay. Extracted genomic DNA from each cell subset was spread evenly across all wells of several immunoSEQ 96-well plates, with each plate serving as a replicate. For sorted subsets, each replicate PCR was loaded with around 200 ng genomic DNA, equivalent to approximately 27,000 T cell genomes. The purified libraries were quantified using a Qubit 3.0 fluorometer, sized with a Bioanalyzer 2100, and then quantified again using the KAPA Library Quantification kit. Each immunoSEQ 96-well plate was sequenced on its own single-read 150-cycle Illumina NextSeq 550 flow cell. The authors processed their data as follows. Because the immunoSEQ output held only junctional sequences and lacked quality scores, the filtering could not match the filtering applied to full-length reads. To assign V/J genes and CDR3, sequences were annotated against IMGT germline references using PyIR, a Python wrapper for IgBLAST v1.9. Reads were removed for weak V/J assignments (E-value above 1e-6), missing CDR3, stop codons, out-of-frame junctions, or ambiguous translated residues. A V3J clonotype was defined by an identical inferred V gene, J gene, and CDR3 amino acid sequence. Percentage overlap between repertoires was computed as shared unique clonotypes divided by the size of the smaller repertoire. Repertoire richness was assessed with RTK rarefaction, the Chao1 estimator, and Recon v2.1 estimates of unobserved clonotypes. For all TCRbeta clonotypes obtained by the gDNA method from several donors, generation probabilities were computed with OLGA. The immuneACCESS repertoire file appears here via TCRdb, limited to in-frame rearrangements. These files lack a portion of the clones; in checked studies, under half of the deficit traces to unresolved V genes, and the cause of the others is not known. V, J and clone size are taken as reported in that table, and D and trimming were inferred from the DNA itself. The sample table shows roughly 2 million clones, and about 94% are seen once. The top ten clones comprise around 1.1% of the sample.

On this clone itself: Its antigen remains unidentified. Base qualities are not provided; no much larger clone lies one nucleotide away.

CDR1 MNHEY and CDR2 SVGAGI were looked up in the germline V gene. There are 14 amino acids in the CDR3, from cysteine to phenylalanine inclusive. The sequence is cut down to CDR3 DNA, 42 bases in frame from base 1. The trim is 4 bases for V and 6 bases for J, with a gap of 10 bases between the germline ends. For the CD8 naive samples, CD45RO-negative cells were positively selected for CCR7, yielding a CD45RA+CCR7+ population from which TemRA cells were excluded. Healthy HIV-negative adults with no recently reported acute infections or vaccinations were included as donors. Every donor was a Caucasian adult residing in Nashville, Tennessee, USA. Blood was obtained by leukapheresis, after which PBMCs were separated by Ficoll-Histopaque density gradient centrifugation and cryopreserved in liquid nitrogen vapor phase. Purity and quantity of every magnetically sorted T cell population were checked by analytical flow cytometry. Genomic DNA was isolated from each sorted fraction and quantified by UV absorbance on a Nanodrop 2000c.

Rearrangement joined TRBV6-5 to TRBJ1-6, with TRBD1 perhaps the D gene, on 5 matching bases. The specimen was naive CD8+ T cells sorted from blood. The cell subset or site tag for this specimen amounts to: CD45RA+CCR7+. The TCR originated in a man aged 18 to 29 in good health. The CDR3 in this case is CASSWGESNSPLHF. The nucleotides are TGTGCCAGCAGTTGGGGGGAGAGTAATTCACCCCTCCACTTT.